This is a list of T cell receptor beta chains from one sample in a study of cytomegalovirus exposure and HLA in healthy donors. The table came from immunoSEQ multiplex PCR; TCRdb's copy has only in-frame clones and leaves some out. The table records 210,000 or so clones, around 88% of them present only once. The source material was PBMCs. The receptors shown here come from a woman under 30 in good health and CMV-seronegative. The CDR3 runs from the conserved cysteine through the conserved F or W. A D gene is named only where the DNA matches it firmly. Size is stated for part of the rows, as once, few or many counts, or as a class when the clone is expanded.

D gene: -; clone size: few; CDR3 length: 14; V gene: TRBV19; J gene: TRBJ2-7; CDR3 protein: CASSIALGLPEQYF; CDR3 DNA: TGTGCCAGTAGTATAGCTCTGGGGCTACCTGAGCAGTACTTC
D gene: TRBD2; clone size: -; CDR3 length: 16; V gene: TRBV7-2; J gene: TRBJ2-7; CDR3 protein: CASSSDSGVKSYEQYF; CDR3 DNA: TGTGCCAGCAGCTCGGATAGCGGGGTAAAGTCCTACGAGCAGTACTTC
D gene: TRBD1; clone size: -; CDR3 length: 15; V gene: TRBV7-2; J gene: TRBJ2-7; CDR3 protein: CASSPGTGLTYEQYF; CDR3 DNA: TGTGCCAGCAGCCCGGGGACAGGTCTAACCTACGAGCAGTACTTC
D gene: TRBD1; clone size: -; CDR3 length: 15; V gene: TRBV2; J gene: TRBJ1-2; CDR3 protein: CASSERTGGNYGYTF; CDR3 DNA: TGTGCCAGCAGTGAGAGGACAGGGGGTAACTATGGCTACACCTTC
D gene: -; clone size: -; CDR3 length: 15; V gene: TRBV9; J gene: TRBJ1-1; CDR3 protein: CASSVDPRVNTEAFF; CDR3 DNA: TGTGCCAGCAGCGTAGATCCCAGGGTGAACACTGAAGCTTTCTTT
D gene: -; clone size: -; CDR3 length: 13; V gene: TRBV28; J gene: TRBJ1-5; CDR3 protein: CASSGQINQPQHF; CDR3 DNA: TGTGCCAGCAGTGGACAGATCAATCAGCCCCAGCATTTT
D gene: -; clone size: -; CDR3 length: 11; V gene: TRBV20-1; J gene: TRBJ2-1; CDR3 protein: CSAPNYNEQFF; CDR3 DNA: TGCAGTGCTCCAAACTACAATGAGCAGTTCTTC
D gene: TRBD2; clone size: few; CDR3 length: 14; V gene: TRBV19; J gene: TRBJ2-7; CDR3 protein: CASSMGLATYEQYF; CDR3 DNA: TGTGCCAGTAGTATGGGACTAGCGACCTACGAGCAGTACTTC
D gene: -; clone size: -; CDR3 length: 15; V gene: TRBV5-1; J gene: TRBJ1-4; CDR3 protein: CASSSGGTANEKLFF; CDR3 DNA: TGCGCCAGCAGCTCGGGAGGCACAGCTAATGAAAAACTGTTTTTT
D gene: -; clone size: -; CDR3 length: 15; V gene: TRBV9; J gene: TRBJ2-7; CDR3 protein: CASSARSNNPYEQYF; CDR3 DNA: TGTGCCAGCAGCGCCAGATCGAATAACCCCTACGAGCAGTACTTC
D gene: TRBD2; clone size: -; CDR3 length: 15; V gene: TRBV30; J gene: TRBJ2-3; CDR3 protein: CAWSWTSGGGDTQYF; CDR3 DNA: TGTGCCTGGAGTTGGACTAGCGGGGGAGGGGATACGCAGTATTTT
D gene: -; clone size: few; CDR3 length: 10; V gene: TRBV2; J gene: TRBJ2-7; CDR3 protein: CASGLNEQYF; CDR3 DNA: TGTGCCAGCGGACTAAACGAGCAGTACTTC
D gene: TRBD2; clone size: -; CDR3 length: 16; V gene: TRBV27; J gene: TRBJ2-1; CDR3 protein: CASRRVSSGSRNEQFF; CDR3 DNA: TGTGCCAGCAGACGGGTTTCGAGCGGGAGTAGGAATGAGCAGTTCTTC
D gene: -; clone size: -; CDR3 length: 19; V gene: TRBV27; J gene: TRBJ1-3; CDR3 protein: CASRPPSFRPTVPGNTIYF; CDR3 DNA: TGTGCCAGCAGACCTCCCTCTTTTCGACCGACAGTGCCTGGAAACACCATATATTTT
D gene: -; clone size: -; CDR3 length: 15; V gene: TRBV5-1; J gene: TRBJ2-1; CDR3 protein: CASSFRVSVASEQFF; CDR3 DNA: TGCGCCAGCAGCTTCAGGGTAAGCGTTGCTTCTGAGCAGTTCTTC
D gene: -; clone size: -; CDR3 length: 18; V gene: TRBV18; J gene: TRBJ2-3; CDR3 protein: CASSPANRRHRGTDTQYF; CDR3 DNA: TGTGCCAGCTCACCAGCGAACCGGAGACATAGGGGGACAGATACGCAGTATTTT